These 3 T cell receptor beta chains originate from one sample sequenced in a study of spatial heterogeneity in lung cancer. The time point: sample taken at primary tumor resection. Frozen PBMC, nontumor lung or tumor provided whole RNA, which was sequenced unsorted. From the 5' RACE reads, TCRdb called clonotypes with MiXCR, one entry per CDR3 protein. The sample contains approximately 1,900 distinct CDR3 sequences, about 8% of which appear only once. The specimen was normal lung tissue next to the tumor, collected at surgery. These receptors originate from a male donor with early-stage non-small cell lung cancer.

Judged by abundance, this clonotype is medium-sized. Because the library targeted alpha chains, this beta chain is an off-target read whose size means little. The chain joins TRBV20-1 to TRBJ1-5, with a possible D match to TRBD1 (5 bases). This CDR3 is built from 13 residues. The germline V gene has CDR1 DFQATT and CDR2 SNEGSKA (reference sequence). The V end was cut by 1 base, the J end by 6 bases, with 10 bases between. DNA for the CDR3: TGCAGTGCTAGAGGGGGGGTAAGTCAGCCCCAGCATTTT. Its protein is CSARGGVSQPQHF.

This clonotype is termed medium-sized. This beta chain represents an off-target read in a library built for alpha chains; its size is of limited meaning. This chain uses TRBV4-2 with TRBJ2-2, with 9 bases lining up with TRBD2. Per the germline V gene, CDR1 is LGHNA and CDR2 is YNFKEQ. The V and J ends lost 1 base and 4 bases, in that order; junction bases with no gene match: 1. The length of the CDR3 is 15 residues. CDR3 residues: CASSQVAGVTGELFF. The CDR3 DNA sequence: TGTGCCAGCAGCCAAGTAGCGGGAGTCACCGGGGAGCTGTTTTTT.

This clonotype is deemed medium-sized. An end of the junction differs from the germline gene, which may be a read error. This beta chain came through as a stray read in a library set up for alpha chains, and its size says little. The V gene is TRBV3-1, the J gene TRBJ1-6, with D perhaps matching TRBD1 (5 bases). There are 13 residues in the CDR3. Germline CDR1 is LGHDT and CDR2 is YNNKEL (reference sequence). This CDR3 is CASNQGENSPLHF. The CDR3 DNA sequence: TGTGCCAGCAACCAAGGGGAGAATTCACCCCTCCACTTT.